A selection of T cell receptor beta chains follows, all from one sample in a study of CD8+ T cells in alopecia areata. TCRdb's copy holds only in-frame clones and misses some; the assay was immunoSEQ multiplex PCR. Of a few hundred thousand clones in the sample, more than 30% were seen once. This specimen consisted of CD4+ T cells sorted from blood, obtained at approximately week 34, from a patient treated with tofacitinib. The source of these receptors is a human donor with alopecia areata. The CDR3 runs from the conserved cysteine through the conserved F or W. The D gene is left open where the match is weak. Clone size is not always given. Where it is, it says once, few, many or a class for expanded clones.

v_call,d_call,clone_size,j_call,cdr3_nt,cdr3_aa
TRBV27,NA,NA,TRBJ2-7,TGTGCCAGCAGTCCCAATCCAGGGCACTCCCCTTCCTACGAGCAGTACTTC,CASSPNPGHSPSYEQYF
TRBV7-2,NA,NA,TRBJ1-1,TGTGCCAGCAGCTTCGGACGGAGGGAAGCTTTCTTT,CASSFGRREAFF
TRBV7-2,NA,few,TRBJ1-1,TGTGCCAGCAGCTTTTTAGGCATGAACACTGAAGCTTTCTTT,CASSFLGMNTEAFF
TRBV30,TRBD1,few,TRBJ1-1,TGTGCCTGGACTTGGGACAGGGGGAGGAAAGCTTTCTTT,CAWTWDRGRKAFF
TRBV2,NA,NA,TRBJ2-7,TGTGCCAGCAGTGAAACGGGTGGGGTCTACGAGCAGTACTTC,CASSETGGVYEQYF
TRBV29-1,TRBD2,few,TRBJ2-3,TGCAGCGTGCTACTAGCGGGGACGCAGTATTTT,CSVLLAGTQYF
TRBV6-6,NA,many,TRBJ1-1,TGTGCCAGCAGTTACCAGGGAGGCACTGAAGCTTTCTTT,CASSYQGGTEAFF
TRBV5-1,NA,NA,TRBJ1-1,TGCGCCAGCAGCTTGGAAGGGAGGACTGAAGCTTTCTTT,CASSLEGRTEAFF
TRBV4-2,NA,NA,TRBJ2-5,TGTGCCAGCAGCCAAGAACCACAGCAAGAGACCCAGTACTTC,CASSQEPQQETQYF
TRBV11-3,NA,few,TRBJ1-5,TGTGCCAGCAGCTTAGGGCGCTCAGCCCAGCATTTT,CASSLGRSAQHF
TRBV2,NA,NA,TRBJ1-6,TGTGCCAGCAACACGGGGAATACTAATTCACCCCTCCACTTT,CASNTGNTNSPLHF
TRBV20-1,NA,NA,TRBJ1-2,TGCAGTGTGCTACGTATCTATGGCTACACCTTC,CSVLRIYGYTF
TRBV30,TRBD1,NA,TRBJ2-5,TGTGCCTGGAGTGTGAAGAACAGGGGGAAAGAGACCCAGTACTTC,CAWSVKNRGKETQYF
TRBV6-1,NA,many,TRBJ2-3,TGTGCCAGCAGACCGAGACAGGCTAGCACAGATACGCAGTATTTT,CASRPRQASTDTQYF
TRBV29-1,NA,NA,TRBJ1-4,TGCAGCGTCCACGACCCGGACTCCAGTGAAAAACTGTTTTTT,CSVHDPDSSEKLFF
TRBV6-6,TRBD1,few,TRBJ1-1,TGTGCCAGCGGGAGTAGGACAGGGGTAGCTTTCTTT,CASGSRTGVAFF
TRBV2,TRBD1,few,TRBJ2-4,TGTGCCAGCAGCGACCTGGGACAGGGGTCGGACATTCAGTACTTC,CASSDLGQGSDIQYF
TRBV12-5,TRBD1,NA,TRBJ1-2,TGTGCTAGTGGTTTGTCCCCGGGACAGGGAATCTACACCTTC,CASGLSPGQGIYTF
TRBV4-1,NA,NA,TRBJ2-5,TGCGCCAGCAGCCAAAGAGGGGGCCAAGAGACCCAGTACTTC,CASSQRGGQETQYF